Shown below are 21 T cell receptor beta chains from a single sample sequenced in a study of vaccination effects on CD4 cells after COVID-19. Viral peptide pool expansion of antigen-specific CD4+ T cells preceded sequencing in the ViraFEST assay. Upon completion of 10 days in culture, CD4+ T cells were isolated. Having tested negative for nucleocapsid antibodies, the vaccine recipients showed no prior SARS-CoV-2 infection. Their specific antigens are unknown. TCRdb keeps only in-frame clones here, not all; method: immunoSEQ multiplex PCR. The sample shows roughly 20,000 clones, around 68% of them seen only once. The sample was CD4+ T cells from PBMCs cultured with HCoV-NL63 spike peptides, taken before COVID-19 vaccination. The receptors here all came from a human donor who received a COVID-19 vaccine.

This clone was seen more than once but under ten times. The V and J genes are TRBV6-4 and TRBJ2-2; 7 nucleotides match TRBD1. CDR1 and CDR2 from the germline V gene are MRHNA and SNTAGT. V gave up 4 bases and J gave up 3 bases; unmatched junction bases: 2. This CDR3 contains 14 residues. The CDR3 DNA reads as TGTGCCAGCAGTGGACAGGGCGACACCGGGGAGCTGTTTTTT. This translates into CASSGQGDTGELFF.

V and J are TRBV3-1 (or the pseudogene TRBV3-2) and TRBJ2-1; no clear D gene. V was shortened by 6 bases and J by 5 bases, with 14 bases between the two germline ends. The CDR3 runs to 14 residues. The germline V gene encodes CDR1 LGHDT and CDR2 YNNKEL (reference sequence). CDR3: CASRRSILHNEQFF. Written as DNA, the CDR3 is TGTGCCAGCAGGCGCTCAATCCTTCACAATGAGCAGTTCTTC.

This rearrangement joins TRBV5-4 to TRBJ2-1; no firm D call. The CDR3 spans 12 residues. CDR1 is SGHNT, CDR2 YYREEE, per germline (reference sequence). With 3 bases removed from V and 11 bases from J, the gap between germline ends came to 12 bases. DNA for the CDR3: TGTGCCAGCAGCTGGATGACTTCTAAGCAGTTCTTC. Amino acid sequence: CASSWMTSKQFF.

By sample share, this clone is large. This sequence joins TRBV6-5 and TRBJ1-2; 8 bases match TRBD1. This CDR3 spans 15 amino acids. Germline trimming cut 6 bases from V and 4 bases from J; bases unmatched to any gene: 10. The germline gives CDR1 MNHEY, CDR2 SVGAGI. CDR3 bases: TGTGCCAGCAGCGGCGGACAGGGTCTTGGCTATGGCTACACCTTC. Its protein is CASSGGQGLGYGYTF.

This sequence joins TRBV10-3 and TRBJ2-1; unclear D gene. Germline V gene lookup returns CDR1 ENHRY and CDR2 SYGVKD. Between the trimmed V and J ends, which lost 2 bases and 1 base, there was a span of 15 bases. The CDR3 contains 17 residues. The CDR3 DNA follows: TGTGCCATCAGTGAGATGGTTCTAGACCTATCCTACAATGAGCAGTTCTTC. It is translated as CAISEMVLDLSYNEQFF.

V gene TRBV10-1 combines with J gene TRBJ2-3; D remains unclear. This CDR3 has 13 amino acids. V shed 4 bases and J shed 2 bases, with 7 bases lying between them. Looked up from germline, CDR1 is WNHNN and CDR2 is SYGVQD (reference sequence). Here the CDR3 reads CASSAADTDTQYF. The CDR3 coding sequence is TGCGCCAGCAGTGCGGCAGACACAGATACGCAGTATTTT.

The gene calls are TRBV19 and TRBJ1-4; 11 nucleotides align to TRBD1. The CDR3 has 13 residues. J gave up 8 bases and V 6 bases, and 2 bases lay outside the gene matches. Germline CDR1 reads LNHDA; CDR2 reads SQIVND (reference sequence). This CDR3 reads CASSGTGGEKLFF. In DNA form, the CDR3 reads TGTGCCAGTAGCGGGACAGGGGGAGAAAAACTGTTTTTT.

The chain links TRBV5-1 to TRBJ2-1; possibly TRBD2 for D (6 bases). Germline CDR1 reads SGHRS; CDR2 reads YFSETQ. The CDR3 has 15 amino acids. V was trimmed by 5 bases and J by 2 bases, leaving 14 bases between them. The CDR3 protein is CASSLADGAYNEQFF. The CDR3 DNA sequence: TGCGCCAGCAGTTTAGCGGATGGGGCCTACAATGAGCAGTTCTTC. Combining the CDR3 with reference TRBV5-1 and TRBJ2-1 gives the whole variable domain KAGVTQTPRYLIKTRGQQVTLSCSPISGHRSVSWYQQTPGQGLQFLFEYFSETQRNKGNFPGRFSGRQFSNSRSEMNVSTLELGDSALYLCASSLADGAYNEQFFGPGTRLTVL.

This clone has a handful of counts. The V gene is TRBV5-4, the J gene TRBJ1-2; D might be TRBD1 (6 bases). Germline CDR1 and CDR2: SGHNT and YYREEE (reference sequence). The CDR3 contains 14 residues. V was trimmed by 1 base and J by 0 bases, leaving 7 bases between them. The CDR3 sequence is CASSLTGTNYGYTF. As DNA, the CDR3 is TGTGCCAGCAGCTTGACAGGGACTAACTATGGCTACACCTTC.

The CDR3 region has the DNA TGTGCCAGCAGCGACCTAGGGACAGATACGCAGTATTTT. It specifies CASSDLGTDTQYF. The chain carries TRBV2 and TRBJ2-3, with unresolved D. V lost 6 bases, J lost 3 bases, and 10 bases lay in between. This CDR3 comprises 13 residues. Germline V CDR1 and CDR2: SNHLY, FYNNEI.

The chain uses TRBV3-1 (or the pseudogene TRBV3-2) and TRBJ2-2, with no clear D. Germline assignment: CDR1 LGHDT and CDR2 YNNKEL (reference sequence). There are 13 residues in the CDR3. Trimming took 5 bases from V and 5 from J, leaving 9 bases between them. The CDR3 DNA reads TGTGCCAGCAGCTATTTATGGACCGGGGAGCTGTTTTTT. As protein: CASSYLWTGELFF.

The chain combines TRBV7-8 with TRBJ1-6, with 9 bases identical to TRBD1. Germline values: CDR1 SGHVS, CDR2 FQNEAQ. V shed 5 bases and J 9 bases; nucleotides not matched to a gene: 8. The CDR3 length is 15 residues. CDR3 bases: TGTGCCAGCAGCACCAGGACAGGGGCTGGTTCACCCCTCCACTTT. Its protein product is CASSTRTGAGSPLHF.

This clone was seen a handful of times. This sequence joins TRBV6-6 and TRBJ2-5; 9 nucleotides align to TRBD1. Germline V lookup: CDR1 MNHNY, CDR2 SVGAGI (reference sequence). V shed 2 bases, J shed 1 base, and the junction held 5 bases outside the gene matches. The CDR3 consists of 16 residues. The CDR3, as DNA: TGTGCCAGCAGTTACGGACAGGGGACCCTCCAAGAGACCCAGTACTTC. Protein product: CASSYGQGTLQETQYF.

This rearrangement joins TRBV3-1 (or the pseudogene TRBV3-2) to TRBJ1-5; D not certain. Germline V gene lookup returns CDR1 LGHDT and CDR2 YNNKEL (reference sequence). The CDR3 runs 14 residues. The ends were cut back, 1 base at V and 3 bases at J, with 7 bases in the middle. Here the CDR3 DNA reads TGTGCCAGCAGCCAAGGGACGGCCAATCAGCCCCAGCATTTT. Translated, it gives CASSQGTANQPQHF.

The chain links TRBV29-1 to TRBJ1-1, with 8 nucleotides matching TRBD1. CDR1 is SQVTM and CDR2 is ANQGSEA in the germline V gene. Trimming removed 4 bases from V and 0 bases from J; junction bases left unmatched: 7. The CDR3 consists of 15 residues. DNA of the CDR3: TGCAGCGTTGCGGTACAGGGGGGGATGAACACTGAAGCTTTCTTT. The encoded protein is CSVAVQGGMNTEAFF. Looking up the rest from reference TRBV29-1 and TRBJ1-1 gives the full variable domain: SAVISQKPSRDICQRGTSLTIQCQVDSQVTMMFWYRQQPGQSLTLIATANQGSEATYESGFVIDKFPISRPNLTFSTLTVSNMSPEDSSIYLCSVAVQGGMNTEAFFGQGTRLTVV.

The chain is built from TRBV6-5 and TRBJ1-4, with D maybe TRBD1 (5 bases). The CDR3 length is 14 residues. CDR1 is MNHEY and CDR2 is SVGAGI in the germline V gene. Trimming removed 8 bases at V and 8 bases at J, with 18 bases between. CDR3: CASGPWGEAEKLFF. CDR3 sequence (DNA): TGTGCCAGCGGGCCGTGGGGGGAAGCAGAAAAACTGTTTTTT.

The chain couples TRBV11-3 to TRBJ2-5; 8 bases align to TRBD2. Germline V gene lookup returns CDR1 SGHNT and CDR2 YENEEA. The CDR3 consists of 16 residues. The J segment lost 2 bases and the V segment lost 4 bases, leaving 9 bases of the junction unmatched. CDR3 loop: CASSYVGTGGQETQYF. CDR3 coding DNA: TGTGCCAGCAGCTACGTGGGAACGGGGGGGCAAGAGACCCAGTACTTC.

The V and J genes are TRBV5-1 and TRBJ2-1; 8 nucleotides match TRBD1. V shed 4 bases, J shed 6 bases, and the junction held 9 bases outside the gene matches. The CDR3 covers 15 residues. The germline V gene encodes CDR1 SGHRS and CDR2 YFSETQ. CDR3: CASSTRQGTGNEQFF. DNA of the CDR3: TGCGCCAGCAGCACTCGACAGGGGACGGGCAATGAGCAGTTCTTC.

V gene TRBV21-1 combines with J gene TRBJ2-5; TRBD1 was called by the table and not checked on the DNA. TRBV21-1 is assigned pseudogene status. This CDR3 has 13 residues. In nucleotides, the CDR3 is TGTGCCAGCAGGCGACAGGGGGTAGAGACCCAGTACTTC. It translates to CASRRQGVETQYF.

The V call is TRBV6-2 or TRBV6-3, the J call TRBJ2-1; TRBD2 matches 10 bases. The V and J ends lost 6 bases and 8 bases, in that order; junction bases with no gene match: 13. The CDR3 covers 16 residues. Germline CDR1 MNHEY, CDR2 SVGEGT. The CDR3 DNA is TGTGCCAGCAGGCCTCGGAAAGCGGGAGGGATCTATGAGCAGTTCTTC. It codes for CASRPRKAGGIYEQFF.

The genes are TRBV5-1 and TRBJ1-1; 9 bases align to TRBD1. The CDR3 length is 14 residues. Losses at the gene ends were 2 bases for V and 6 bases for J; bases not matched to a gene: 5. CDR1 is SGHRS and CDR2 is YFSETQ in the germline V gene. In nucleotides, the CDR3 is TGCGCCAGCAGCTTACAGGGGGCGGAAGCTGAAGCTTTCTTT. Amino acids: CASSLQGAEAEAFF.